Shown below are 20 T cell receptor beta chains from a single sample sequenced in a study of shared clonotypes between healthy human individuals. Profiled with immunoSEQ multiplex PCR; TCRdb holds only in-frame clones, not every one. The sample carries over a million clones, roughly 75% recorded once. The sequenced sample consisted of memory CD4+ T cells sorted from blood. Stated subset: CD45RA-negative fraction. The receptors originated from a man younger than 35 in good health.

The J gene is TRBJ1-2, the V gene TRBV19, with D possibly being TRBD1 (6 bases). CDR1 is LNHDA and CDR2 is SQIVND in the germline V gene (reference sequence). Trimming stripped 6 bases from V and 4 bases from J, with 18 bases between. CDR3 length: 15 residues. CDR3 protein: CASRQGTGAFYGYTF. The CDR3 nucleotides read TGTGCCAGTAGACAGGGCACCGGGGCTTTCTATGGCTACACCTTC. The complete variable domain, with remaining parts taken from reference TRBV19 and TRBJ1-2, reads DGGITQSPKYLFRKEGQNVTLSCEQNLNHDAMYWYRQDPGQGLRLIYYSQIVNDFQKGDIAEGYSVSREKKESFPLTVTSAQKNPTAFYLCASRQGTGAFYGYTFGSGTRLTVV.

The V call is TRBV5-5, the J call TRBJ1-5; the D gene is possibly TRBD1 (5 bases). V gave up 6 bases and J gave up 3 bases, with 13 bases separating them. Germline lookup yields CDR1 SGHKS and CDR2 YYEKEE (reference sequence). The CDR3 contains 14 residues. The CDR3 DNA reads TGTGCCAGCACGAAGGGGCCGGACAATCAGCCCCAGCATTTT. This translates into CASTKGPDNQPQHF.

This chain uses TRBV6-1 with TRBJ2-1; the D is unclear. Deletions cut 6 bases from V and 10 bases from J, with 16 bases between. The CDR3 is 13 amino acids. Germline V gene sequence: CDR1 MNHNS, CDR2 SASEGT. CDR3 loop: CASRSYPQEEQFF. As DNA, the CDR3 is TGTGCCAGCAGGTCATACCCCCAGGAAGAGCAGTTCTTC.

The V and J genes are TRBV27 and TRBJ2-1, with TRBD1 matching 7 bases. The V gene's germline CDR1 is MNHEY and CDR2 SMNVEV (reference sequence). The CDR3 consists of 15 residues. The junction had 11 bases not matched to a gene; V was cut back by 8 bases and J by 4 bases. The CDR3 spells CASGRQDRLYNEQFF. For the CDR3, the DNA is TGTGCCAGCGGAAGACAGGACAGGTTATACAATGAGCAGTTCTTC.

The V call is TRBV5-1, the J call TRBJ1-3; D possibly corresponds to TRBD1 (6 bases). Germline CDR1 is SGHRS and CDR2 is YFSETQ. V lost 2 bases, J lost 0 bases, and 24 bases lay in between. CDR3 length: 20 amino acids. CDR3 in DNA: TGCGCCAGCAGCTTAAGGGAACAGGGTACCCTTTCTTTCTCTGGAAACACCATATATTTT. Protein sequence: CASSLREQGTLSFSGNTIYF.

The CDR3 protein is CASSSRRRDREAEAFF. Here the CDR3 DNA reads TGTGCCAGCAGCTCTAGAAGGCGGGACAGGGAGGCTGAAGCTTTCTTT. V and J are TRBV7-2 and TRBJ1-1; 9 bases match TRBD1. The length of the CDR3 is 16 residues. V shed 4 bases and J 6 bases; nucleotides not matched to a gene: 12. Germline CDR1 SGHTA, CDR2 FQGNSA.

The chain employs TRBV7-2 and TRBJ2-5; the D is unclear. Germline CDR1 and CDR2: SGHTA and FQGNSA. Trimming left V 5 bases short and J 4 bases short, with 11 bases between. The CDR3 loop spans 13 amino acids. CDR3 nucleotide sequence: TGTGCCAGCAGCCAACCACACCCAGAGACCCAGTACTTC. Translation: CASSQPHPETQYF.

This clone was seen just once. V and J are TRBV5-1 and TRBJ2-3; TRBD1 or TRBD2 may be the D gene (6 bases each). Germline V gives CDR1 SGHRS, CDR2 YFSETQ. Trimming shortened V by 2 bases and J by 0 bases, and 13 bases separated the two germline ends. The CDR3 totals 16 residues. CDR3 DNA sequence: TGCGCCAGCAGCTTCCGGGGGCTATCTAGCACAGATACGCAGTATTTT. Protein: CASSFRGLSSTDTQYF.

The chain combines TRBV29-1 with TRBJ2-7; D ambiguous. CDR3 size: 11 residues. V was cut by 4 bases and J by 5 bases, with 9 bases left in between. CDR1 and CDR2 (germline): SQVTM, ANQGSEA. The DNA for the CDR3 is TGCAGCGTTGTGGGAAGGAACGAGCAGTACTTC. This gives the protein CSVVGRNEQYF.

The J gene is TRBJ1-2, the V gene TRBV29-1; D unclear. This CDR3 has 13 residues. Germline-derived CDR1 and CDR2 are SQVTM and ANQGSEA. With 1 base removed from V and 6 bases from J, the gap between germline ends came to 12 bases. For the CDR3, the DNA is TGCAGCGTTGAAGCCGATCGACCGGATGGCTACACCTTC. The encoded protein is CSVEADRPDGYTF.

This chain joins TRBV30 and TRBJ2-3; 8 nucleotides align to TRBD2. Germline CDR1 GTSNPN, CDR2 SVGIG (reference sequence). The CDR3 is made up of 13 amino acids. The V and J ends lost 1 base and 8 bases, in that order; junction bases with no gene match: 5. CDR3 protein: CAWSDISGVTQYF. The CDR3 nucleotides read TGTGCCTGGAGTGATATTAGCGGGGTTACGCAGTATTTT.

CDR3 nucleotides: TGTGCCAGCAGCTTAGGACCCTTCAATGAGCAGTTCTTC. It is translated as CASSLGPFNEQFF. The chain combines TRBV7-6 with TRBJ2-1; D unresolved. The CDR3 consists of 13 residues. Looked up from germline, CDR1 is SGHVS and CDR2 is FNYEAQ. V was clipped by 1 base and J by 6 bases, with 7 bases between them. The complete variable domain, with remaining parts taken from reference TRBV7-6 and TRBJ2-1, reads GAGVSQSPRYKVTKRGQDVALRCDPISGHVSLYWYRQALGQGPEFLTYFNYEAQQDKSGLPNDRFSAERPEGSISTLTIQRTEQRDSAMYRCASSLGPFNEQFFGPGTRLTVL.

A note on this clone: The identical CDR3 is also encoded by other nucleotide sequences in the sample. This rearrangement joins TRBV6-5 to TRBJ2-6; TRBD1 matches 7 bases. Germline CDR1 and CDR2: MNHEY and SVGAGI. The V segment lost 9 bases and the J segment 0 bases; nucleotides outside the gene matches: 5. CDR3 size: 15 residues. In DNA form, the CDR3 reads TGTGCCAGTAGGGACAGAAGCTCTGGGGCCAACGTCCTGACTTTC. It translates to CASRDRSSGANVLTF.

The V gene is TRBV30, the J gene TRBJ2-7; 7 nucleotides match TRBD2. V shed 4 bases and J 1 base; nucleotides not matched to a gene: 4. Per germline, CDR1 GTSNPN and CDR2 SVGIG (reference sequence). There are 13 residues in the CDR3. The CDR3 nucleotides are TGTGCCTGGAAGGGCGGGGGATCCTACGAGCAGTACTTC. This sequence encodes CAWKGGGSYEQYF.

The chain recombines TRBV19 with TRBJ2-5, with D possibly matching TRBD1 (5 bases). This CDR3 is built from 13 residues. V gave up 4 bases and J gave up 2 bases, with 8 bases separating them. Germline values: CDR1 LNHDA, CDR2 SQIVND (reference sequence). The CDR3 loop reads CASSKRGQETQYF. CDR3 DNA: TGTGCCAGTAGTAAAAGGGGTCAAGAGACCCAGTACTTC.

CDR3 residues: CASSLDIWDTEAFF. The CDR3 nucleotides read TGCGCCAGCAGCTTGGATATTTGGGACACTGAAGCTTTCTTT. V gene TRBV5-1 combines with J gene TRBJ1-1; D gene unclear. Trimming pared 0 bases from V and 3 bases from J, leaving 9 bases between. The CDR3 is 14 residues long. Germline CDR1 is SGHRS and CDR2 is YFSETQ.

The chain recombines TRBV6-1 with TRBJ1-2, with D possibly being TRBD1 (6 bases). V lost 4 bases and J lost 3, with 12 bases in between. The CDR3 loop spans 14 amino acids. CDR1 and CDR2 from the germline V gene are MNHNS and SASEGT. CDR3 nucleotide sequence: TGTGCCAGCAGTGTTCGACAGGCTGACTATGGCTACACCTTC. Translated, it gives CASSVRQADYGYTF.

J is TRBJ1-6 and V is TRBV28; 8 positions match TRBD1. Per the germline V gene, CDR1 is MDHEN and CDR2 is SYDVKM. The CDR3 spans 15 residues. V lost 4 bases, J lost 1 base, and 0 bases stayed unmatched. The CDR3 reads CASSWTGSYNSPLHF. The DNA of the CDR3 is TGTGCCAGCAGTTGGACAGGGTCCTATAATTCACCCCTCCACTTT.

This chain connects TRBV2 to TRBJ1-6; TRBD1 matches 7 bases. This CDR3 spans 13 amino acids. Trimming took 7 bases from V and 7 from J; bases not matched to a gene: 4. Germline CDR1 reads SNHLY; CDR2 reads FYNNEI. CDR3 DNA sequence: TGTGCCAGCAACAACAGGGGAAATTCACCCCTCCACTTT. This codes for CASNNRGNSPLHF.

The gene calls are TRBV6-6 and TRBJ2-3, with D unclear. CDR3 length equals 12 residues. In germline, CDR1 is MNHNY, CDR2 SVGAGI (reference sequence). Trimming took off 6 bases at V and 0 bases at J, with 4 bases between the two ends. This CDR3 reads CASRTSTDTQYF. The CDR3 DNA is TGTGCCAGCAGGACTAGCACAGATACGCAGTATTTT.